This TCR beta chain was sequenced during a study of cytomegalovirus exposure and HLA in healthy donors listed by TCRdb under 2017. For the study in its entirety: A later analysis indicated that the 120 validation repertoires were generated on the platform also employed for the 650 to 850 repertoires of the first cohort. The study was designed to test whether signatures of past pathogen exposure could be identified by cataloging public T cell receptors. In addition to the first cohort of 666 subjects, a separate validation cohort of about 120 different subjects was used. To predict cytomegalovirus infection status, the study brought together high-throughput TCR immunosequencing, statistical association of individual TCRs with disease status, and machine learning. What the research found in general, with its limitations: The classifier was reported to diagnose cytomegalovirus status with high specificity and sensitivity in both the original cohort and the validation cohort. A later analysis found that TCRs clustered in the first cohort also tended to co-occur in the approximately 120 validation repertoires, with more than 90% of cluster scores above 0. In vitro tests confirmed that a few of the cytomegalovirus-associated TCR beta chains recognize cytomegalovirus antigens. Across donors, most TCR sequences were observed very rarely, whereas some public TCRs were present in many individuals. A total of 164 TCR beta chains were listed by the study as associated with cytomegalovirus. A later analysis had no HLA typing for the validation cohort, so co-occurrence there was scored across all 130 or so repertoires. According to the authors, the approach could potentially be generalized to other disease states and immunological phenotypes.

The library came from the immunoSEQ multiplex PCR assay. In the authors' own workflow: A statistical classification framework was developed to diagnose cytomegalovirus status using the catalog of TCR beta chain sequences. Imported from immuneACCESS, the table was reduced by TCRdb to in-frame sequences with V and J called. These copies leave out some clones; in studies compared against another copy, an unresolved V gene accounts for under half, and the cause of the remainder is not known. The V and J calls and clone size come from that table; D and trimming were worked out from the DNA. Here the sample has under 150,000 clones; about 91% occur a single time. Around 8% of the sample is taken by the ten largest. Separate from the approximately 670-subject first cohort, the validation cohort of around 130 subjects was the group to which the donors belonged. As regards this clone: The antigen it binds to is not known. Per-base quality was not reported, and no clone a single base away is much larger than it.

Specimen: PBMCs. The TCR sequence derives from a woman younger than 30 in good health and CMV-seropositive.

CDR3 region: CASSLPGWIYGYTF. DNA sequence: TGTGCCAGCAGTTTACCAGGGTGGATCTATGGCTACACCTTC. The sequence joins TRBV28 to TRBJ1-2; perhaps TRBD1 is the D gene, with 5 bases matching. CDR1 and CDR2 were assigned from the germline V gene as MDHEN and SYDVKM. V gives up 2 bases and J gives up 4 bases, and the segment between their germline ends measures 11 bases. The CDR3 spans 14 residues, from the cysteine through the phenylalanine. CDR3 DNA is the only sequence kept; it has 42 bases, read in frame from the first base.